This TCR beta chain was sequenced in a study of control samples from healthy donors and cancer patients. Profiled with immunoSEQ multiplex PCR; TCRdb holds only in-frame clones, not every one. Of under 150,000 clones listed, roughly nine tenths are singletons. This clone was counted between two and nine times. Within the sample, other DNA sequences also encode this same CDR3. This CDR3 is 13 amino acids long. Between the trimmed V and J ends, which lost 4 bases and 4 bases, there was a span of 8 bases. Germline CDR1 MNHNY, CDR2 SVGAGI (reference sequence). This sequence joins TRBV6-6 and TRBJ1-5; no firm D call. Sequencing input: blood. This clonotype was obtained from a man under 40 in good health. CDR3 sequence (DNA): TGTGCCAGCAGTTTGGGCAGTAATCAGCCCCAGCATTTT. It specifies CASSLGSNQPQHF.